These 10 T cell receptor beta chains share one sample of origin, sequenced in a study of shared clonotypes between healthy human individuals. The protocol was immunoSEQ multiplex PCR, while the TCRdb copy is restricted to in-frame clones and leaves out a portion. The sample carries about 1 million clones, roughly 70% recorded once. Sequencing input: memory CD4+ T cells sorted from blood. Subset meaning: CD45RA-negative fraction. These receptors were obtained from a man younger than 30 in good health.

This clone turned up a few times. Different DNA sequences within this sample yield the same CDR3. The chain is built from TRBV6-1 and TRBJ1-5; D remains unclear. The germline V gene encodes CDR1 MNHNS and CDR2 SASEGT. The CDR3 contains 13 residues. With 9 bases removed from V and 2 bases from J, the gap between germline ends came to 11 bases. The CDR3 spells CASRPGGNQPQHF. In DNA, the CDR3 is TGTGCCAGTCGTCCGGGAGGCAATCAGCCCCAGCATTTT.

The chain couples TRBV9 to TRBJ1-1, with D possibly being TRBD1 (6 bases). Trimming cost V 4 bases and J 5 bases, with 21 bases left between them. The CDR3 has 16 residues. CDR1 SGDLS and CDR2 YYNGEE come from the germline V gene. CDR3 in amino acids: CASSPRYPGQGTEAFF. CDR3 coding DNA: TGTGCCAGCAGCCCCCGGTACCCCGGCCAGGGGACTGAAGCTTTCTTT. The whole variable domain, filled in from reference TRBV9 and TRBJ1-1, reads DSGVTQTPKHLITATGQRVTLRCSPRSGDLSVYWYQQSLDQGLQFLIQYYNGEERAKGNILERFSAQQFPDLHSELNLSSLELGDSALYFCASSPRYPGQGTEAFFGQGTRLTVV.

This clone was seen more than once but under ten times. This chain uses TRBV12-1 with TRBJ2-5; the tabulated D call, TRBD1, remains unverified against the DNA. TRBV12-1 has pseudogene status. The length of the CDR3 is 16 residues. The CDR3 spells CASSLRITGGEETQYF. CDR3 coding DNA: TGTGCCAGCAGCCTACGTATTACAGGGGGCGAAGAGACCCAGTACTTC.

This sequence joins TRBV29-1 and TRBJ1-2; no clear D. This CDR3 has 13 amino acids. Germline V gene lookup returns CDR1 SQVTM and CDR2 ANQGSEA. Trimming shortened V by 0 bases and J by 5 bases, and 10 bases separated the two germline ends. CDR3 protein: CSVEEASRYGYTF. CDR3 coding DNA: TGCAGCGTTGAAGAGGCCAGCAGGTATGGCTACACCTTC. The variable domain in full, with the rest retrieved from reference TRBV29-1 and TRBJ1-2, is SAVISQKPSRDICQRGTSLTIQCQVDSQVTMMFWYRQQPGQSLTLIATANQGSEATYESGFVIDKFPISRPNLTFSTLTVSNMSPEDSSIYLCSVEEASRYGYTFGSGTRLTVV.

The genes are TRBV5-1 and TRBJ2-7; D may be TRBD1 (6 bases). The germline CDR1 and CDR2 sequences are SGHRS and YFSETQ. The CDR3 runs to 15 residues. Trimming took off 1 base at V and 2 bases at J, with 13 bases between the two ends. CDR3 protein: CASSLNLGQTYEQYF. The CDR3 coding sequence is TGCGCCAGCAGCTTGAACCTCGGACAGACCTACGAGCAGTACTTC.

The rearrangement links TRBV2 to TRBJ1-1, with a weak D call TRBD1 (5 bases). Trimming stripped 6 bases from V and 10 bases from J, with 12 bases between. The CDR3 covers 11 residues. Germline V gene sequence: CDR1 SNHLY, CDR2 FYNNEI. CDR3 in DNA: TGTGCCAGCAGGGGGCCAGGGCTAGCTTTCTTT. It specifies CASRGPGLAFF. Drawing the rest from reference TRBV2 and TRBJ1-1, the complete variable domain is EPEVTQTPSHQVTQMGQEVILRCVPISNHLYFYWYRQILGQKVEFLVSFYNNEISEKSEIFDDQFSVERPDGSNFTLKIRSTKLEDSAMYFCASRGPGLAFFGQGTRLTVV.

For this clone: Other DNA variants within this sample encode the same CDR3. This chain connects TRBV29-1 to TRBJ2-7; 11 nucleotides line up with TRBD1. V shed 6 bases and J 3 bases; nucleotides not matched to a gene: 1. Germline CDR1 reads SQVTM; CDR2 reads ANQGSEA. This CDR3 has 12 residues. This chain's CDR3 is CSVGTGGYEQYF. CDR3 nucleotides: TGCAGCGTGGGGACAGGGGGCTACGAGCAGTACTTC.

The genes are TRBV7-2 and TRBJ2-7, with TRBD1 matching over 8 bases. Germline-derived CDR1 and CDR2 are SGHTA and FQGNSA. Trimming took 4 bases from V and 2 from J; bases not matched to a gene: 7. The CDR3 spans 15 residues. The CDR3 DNA follows: TGTGCCAGCAGCTCCAGACAGGGGCGGACCTACGAGCAGTACTTC. Translation gives CASSSRQGRTYEQYF.

This clone was seen a single time. This sequence joins TRBV7-9 and TRBJ2-6; D call uncertain. Deletions cut 1 base from V and 2 bases from J, with 9 bases between. This CDR3 region has 16 residues. Germline V lookup: CDR1 SEHNR, CDR2 FQNEAQ (reference sequence). This CDR3 is CASSLVGSTGANVLTF. The CDR3 DNA reads TGTGCCAGCAGCTTAGTAGGGTCGACTGGGGCCAACGTCCTGACTTTC.

The rearrangement joins TRBV7-9 to TRBJ2-7; D is possibly TRBD1 (6 bases). The CDR3 covers 12 residues. CDR1 SEHNR and CDR2 FQNEAQ come from the germline V gene (reference sequence). Deletions cut 5 bases from V and 5 bases from J, with 10 bases between. CDR3 DNA: TGTGCCAGCAGCGGGGGCTCGGACGAGCAGTACTTC. Its protein is CASSGGSDEQYF.